Reported below is one T cell receptor beta chain. As yet, its antigen is unknown. The sample comes from a study of beta chain features in type 1 diabetes. Study-wide results and caveats: TCRB CDR3 length was moderately but significantly reduced in all four CD4+ subsets of Type 1 diabetes patients.

The V gene's germline CDR1 is MDHEN and CDR2 SYDVKM. The ends were cut back, 7 bases at V and 3 bases at J, with 20 bases in the middle. This CDR3 region has 16 residues. The investigators reverse transcribed all of the isolated RNA, so they sequenced expressed TCRB transcripts. Here immunoSEQ multiplex PCR was the method, and the copy in TCRdb shows in-frame clones only, minus some. The sample shows about 700,000 clones, over 10% of them seen only once. The V and J genes are TRBV28 and TRBJ2-3; no definite D call. This sequence originates from a man aged 18 to 29 with type 1 diabetes. The sequenced material came from naive CD4+ T cells from blood. In nucleotides, the CDR3 is TGTGCCAGCACTCCTGACCGGAACTTGAATACAGATACGCAGTATTTT. It codes for CASTPDRNLNTDTQYF.